The clone carrying this T cell receptor (beta chain) was observed at least ten times. The antigen remains undetermined. The read falls 3 residues short of the CDR3 end, and the missing part is taken from the germline J gene. Trimming cost V 0 bases and J 4 bases, with 9 bases left between them. Germline CDR1 and CDR2: SGDLS and YYNGEE. This CDR3 has 14 amino acids. The data were obtained in a study of T cell clonality in common variable immunodeficiency. TCRdb keeps only in-frame clones here, not all; method: immunoSEQ multiplex PCR. The record shows about 66,000 clones for this sample, with no singletons present. Findings and caveats of the study: Fewer deletions and N-nucleotide insertions were reportedly seen in common variable immunodeficiency TCR beta sequences. TCRbeta clonality was increased in CVID versus healthy controls.

The receptor's source is a person aged 18-70 years in good health. Input material: peripheral blood mononuclear cells. The rearrangement joins TRBV9 to TRBJ2-3; D gene uncertain. CDR3 residues: CASSVGGFSDTQYF. CDR3 bases read: TGTGCCAGCAGCGTAGGCGGCTTTTCAGATACG.